This T cell receptor beta chain was identified in a study of blood T cell repertoires in COVID-19. Germline CDR1 LNHNV, CDR2 YYDKDF (reference sequence). The CDR3 sequence is 15 residues long. Trimming at V came to 1 base and at J to 5 bases, leaving 3 bases not matched to a gene. Produced via immunoSEQ multiplex PCR; TCRdb's table is partial and in-frame only. The data contain 250,000 to 350,000 clones, roughly 80% of them seen just once; the ten biggest clones take up around 14%. The J gene is TRBJ2-2, the V gene TRBV15; 8 positions match TRBD2. The source of this sequence is a person aged 65-85 years with COVID-19, enrolled during active disease. The specimen was peripheral blood. The CDR3 here is CATSRGGGGTGELFF. The CDR3 region has the DNA TGTGCCACCAGCAGAGGCGGCGGGGGGACCGGGGAGCTGTTTTTT.